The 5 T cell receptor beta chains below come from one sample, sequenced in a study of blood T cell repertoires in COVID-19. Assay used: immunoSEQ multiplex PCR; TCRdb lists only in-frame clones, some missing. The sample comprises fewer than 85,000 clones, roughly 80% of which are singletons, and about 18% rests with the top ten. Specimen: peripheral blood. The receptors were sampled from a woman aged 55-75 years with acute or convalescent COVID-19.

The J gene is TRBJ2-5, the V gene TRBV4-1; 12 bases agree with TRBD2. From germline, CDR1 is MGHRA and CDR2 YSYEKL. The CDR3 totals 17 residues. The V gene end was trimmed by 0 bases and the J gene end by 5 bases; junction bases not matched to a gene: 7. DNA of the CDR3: TGCGCCAGCAGCCAAGAGTTCCTAGCGGGGGGGCTGGAGACCCAGTACTTC. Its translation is CASSQEFLAGGLETQYF.

The DNA of the CDR3 is TGTGCCAGCAGCTTCAAGTCAGGGGATGAAAAACTGTTTTTT. Its protein is CASSFKSGDEKLFF. The chain combines TRBV5-4 with TRBJ1-4; tentative D call: TRBD1 (6 bases). The germline V and J ends were trimmed by 2 bases and 6 bases, with 11 bases remaining between them. The germline gives CDR1 SGHNT, CDR2 YYREEE (reference sequence). The CDR3 has 14 residues.

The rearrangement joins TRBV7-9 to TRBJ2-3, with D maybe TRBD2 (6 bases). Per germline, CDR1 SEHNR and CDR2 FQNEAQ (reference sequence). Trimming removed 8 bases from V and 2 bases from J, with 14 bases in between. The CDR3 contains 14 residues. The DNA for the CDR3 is TGTGCCAGCCGTCCCGGGGGATTCACAGATACGCAGTATTTT. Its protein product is CASRPGGFTDTQYF.

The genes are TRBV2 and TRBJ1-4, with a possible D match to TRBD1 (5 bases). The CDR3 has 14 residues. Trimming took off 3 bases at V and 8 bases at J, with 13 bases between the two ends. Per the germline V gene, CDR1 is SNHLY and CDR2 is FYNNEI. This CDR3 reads CASSDSGGREKLFF. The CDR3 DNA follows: TGTGCCAGCAGTGATTCGGGGGGTAGGGAAAAACTGTTTTTT.

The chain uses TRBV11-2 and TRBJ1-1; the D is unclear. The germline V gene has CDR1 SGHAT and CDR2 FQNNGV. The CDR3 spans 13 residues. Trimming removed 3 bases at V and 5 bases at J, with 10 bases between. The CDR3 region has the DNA TGTGCCAGCAGCTTCTCCGAGATTACTGAAGCTTTCTTT. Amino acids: CASSFSEITEAFF.